One sample yielded the 9 T cell receptor beta chains listed below, sequenced in a study of regulatory T cells in long-lasting Graves disease. The time point here: newly diagnosed GD, antithyroid drugs for less than 3 months. The authors made the TCR library using RNA they extracted from PBMCs. Construction of TCR beta libraries relied on iRepertoire HTBI primers and on Arm-PCR targeting CDR3 regions. In TCRdb, the multiplex PCR reads were re-called with MiXCR into one record per CDR3 protein. Of around 400,000 distinct CDR3 sequences in the sample, roughly a sixth were seen once. The specimen was peripheral blood mononuclear cells (PBMCs), collected at new diagnosis, from a patient treated with antithyroid drugs. The receptors originated from a female donor with Graves disease.

Many counts were recorded for this clonotype. The chain couples TRBV4-3 to TRBJ2-7; D may be TRBD2 (5 bases). The V gene's germline CDR1 is LGHNA and CDR2 YSLEER. This CDR3 is 15 amino acids long. V lost 0 bases, J lost 0 bases, and 9 bases lay in between. CDR3 bases: TGCGCCAGCAGCCAAGATCGTCTAGCCTCCTACGAGCAGTACTTC. This encodes CASSQDRLASYEQYF.

This clonotype was seen a few times. One end of the junction fails to match germline, which may point to a read error. J is TRBJ1-5 and V is TRBV6-5; D remains unclear. Germline V gives CDR1 MNHEY, CDR2 SVGAGI. The CDR3 consists of 15 residues. The CDR3 sequence: CASRYSGESNQPQHF. In DNA, the CDR3 is TGTGCCAGCAGATACTCGGGTGAGAGCAATCAGCCCCAGCATTTT.

There are a few counts of this clonotype. This chain joins TRBV15 and TRBJ1-3; D is unclear. Trimming removed 6 bases at V and 0 bases at J, with 12 bases between. This CDR3 has 15 amino acids. The V gene's germline CDR1 is LNHNV and CDR2 YYDKDF (reference sequence). The CDR3 spells CATRSQAYSGNTIYF. The CDR3 nucleotides are TGTGCCACCAGAAGCCAGGCTTACTCTGGAAACACCATATATTTT.

This clonotype appeared many times. J is TRBJ2-1 and V is TRBV11-3; D is undetermined. Trimming shortened V by 2 bases and J by 5 bases, and 13 bases separated the two germline ends. Per the germline V gene, CDR1 is SGHNT and CDR2 is YENEEA. CDR3 size: 15 residues. CDR3 protein: CASSLWSDGHNEQFF. The CDR3 DNA reads TGTGCCAGCAGCTTATGGTCGGACGGACACAATGAGCAGTTCTTC.

This clonotype was recorded at least ten times. V usage is TRBV12-3 or TRBV12-4 and J usage is TRBJ2-5, with 9 bases lining up with TRBD2. Trimming removed 4 bases from V and 1 base from J; junction bases left unmatched: 4. The CDR3 contains 15 residues. CDR3 protein: CASSSSGTSQETQYF. The DNA of the CDR3 is TGTGCCAGCAGTTCTAGCGGGACCTCCCAAGAGACCCAGTACTTC.

V and J are TRBV6-2 or TRBV6-3 and TRBJ2-1; TRBD2 agrees at 8 bases. This CDR3 spans 14 amino acids. V gave up 7 bases and J gave up 8 bases; unmatched junction bases: 10. Germline CDR1 and CDR2: MNHEY and SVGEGT. CDR3 DNA sequence: TGTGCCAGCATCCAGCGGGAGTCGGCGGATGAGCAGTTCTTC. Encoded protein: CASIQRESADEQFF.

This clonotype was observed many times. The rearrangement uses TRBV7-9 and TRBJ1-1; D gene uncertain. The CDR3 covers 13 residues. Germline CDR1 is SEHNR and CDR2 is FQNEAQ (reference sequence). V lost 5 bases and J 12 bases, leaving 19 bases between the germline ends. For the CDR3, the DNA is TGTGCCAGCAGCCGCATCGGAGCGGATTCTACTTTCTTT. This sequence encodes CASSRIGADSTFF.

Many counts were recorded for this clonotype. The J gene is TRBJ1-1, the V gene TRBV6-5, with D tentatively TRBD1 (5 bases). CDR1 is MNHEY and CDR2 is SVGAGI in the germline V gene. This CDR3 spans 15 amino acids. V was shortened by 0 bases and J by 3 bases, with 11 bases between the two germline ends. The CDR3 sequence: CASSYSTGGDTEAFF. CDR3 nucleotide sequence: TGTGCCAGCAGTTACTCAACCGGGGGGGACACTGAAGCTTTCTTT.

V and J are TRBV19 and TRBJ1-2; TRBD1 matches at 8 bases. CDR3 length equals 16 residues. V shed 6 bases, J shed 0 bases, and the junction held 9 bases outside the gene matches. Germline assignment: CDR1 LNHDA and CDR2 SQIVND (reference sequence). The CDR3 DNA is TGTGCCAGTAGAAAAAGTGGACAGGGATCTAACTATGGCTACACCTTC. It specifies CASRKSGQGSNYGYTF.